These 19 T cell receptor beta chains were sequenced from one sample in a study of blood T cell repertoires in COVID-19. Measured with immunoSEQ multiplex PCR; TCRdb has only the in-frame clones, and not every one. The sample comprises 300,000 or so clones, 80% to 90% of which are singletons, and 3.7% rests with the top ten. Sequenced material: peripheral blood. Receptors were obtained from a woman between 40 and 50 years old with acute or convalescent COVID-19.

This sequence joins TRBV2 and TRBJ2-5; D not resolved. CDR3 length: 11 residues. Germline V lookup: CDR1 SNHLY, CDR2 FYNNEI. V was trimmed by 6 bases and J by 3 bases, leaving 5 bases between them. DNA for the CDR3: TGTGCCAGCAGCCTAAAAGAGACCCAGTACTTC. This gives the protein CASSLKETQYF.

The chain uses TRBV7-2 and TRBJ1-5; 7 bases map to TRBD1. Unmatched junction bases numbered 2, after V lost 0 bases and J lost 3 bases. Germline V lookup: CDR1 SGHTA, CDR2 FQGNSA. The CDR3 is 15 amino acids. The CDR3 loop is CASSLAGTVNQPQHF. CDR3 DNA: TGTGCCAGCAGCTTAGCAGGGACAGTCAATCAGCCCCAGCATTTT.

V usage is TRBV19 and J usage is TRBJ1-2; weak D call: TRBD1 (5 bases). This CDR3 region has 13 residues. Germline-derived CDR1 and CDR2 are LNHDA and SQIVND (reference sequence). The V end was cut by 5 bases, the J end by 5 bases, with 12 bases between. CDR3 DNA sequence: TGTGCCAGTAGTTTGAGGCAGGGTTATGGCTACACCTTC. Its translation: CASSLRQGYGYTF. Full variable domain (missing parts from reference TRBV19 and TRBJ1-2): DGGITQSPKYLFRKEGQNVTLSCEQNLNHDAMYWYRQDPGQGLRLIYYSQIVNDFQKGDIAEGYSVSREKKESFPLTVTSAQKNPTAFYLCASSLRQGYGYTFGSGTRLTVV.

This chain links TRBV9 with TRBJ2-5; tentatively, D is TRBD1 (6 bases). The CDR3 has 14 residues. The V end was cut by 0 bases, the J end by 3 bases, with 9 bases between. Germline loops: CDR1 SGDLS, CDR2 YYNGEE. CDR3: CASSVGAGEETQYF. The CDR3 DNA follows: TGTGCCAGCAGCGTAGGTGCAGGGGAAGAGACCCAGTACTTC.

This chain uses TRBV28 with TRBJ1-5, with 7 bases identical to TRBD1. CDR1 is MDHEN, CDR2 SYDVKM, per germline. CDR3 length: 13 amino acids. Trimming at V came to 10 bases and at J to 3 bases, leaving 6 bases not matched to a gene. The CDR3 DNA reads as TGTGCCACTTCACAGGGGACCAATCAGCCCCAGCATTTT. Protein product: CATSQGTNQPQHF.

This chain uses TRBV10-1 with TRBJ2-5; perhaps TRBD1 as D (6 bases). This CDR3 is 15 amino acids long. V was pared by 6 bases and J by 2 bases, with 16 bases between. Germline V gene sequence: CDR1 WNHNN, CDR2 SYGVQD (reference sequence). CDR3 protein: CASSSGERVQETQYF. The CDR3 nucleotides are TGCGCCAGCAGCTCAGGGGAGCGAGTACAAGAGACCCAGTACTTC.

In its sample, this clone was seen a few times. J is TRBJ2-5 and V is TRBV14, with 7 bases identical to TRBD1. Germline CDR1 is SGHDN and CDR2 is FVKESK. With 0 bases clipped from V and 6 bases from J, the junction kept 7 bases outside the gene matches. CDR3 length: 15 residues. The CDR3: CASSQEGQKQKTQYF. CDR3 sequence (DNA): TGTGCCAGCAGCCAAGAGGGACAGAAGCAGAAGACCCAGTACTTC.

The chain employs TRBV30 and TRBJ1-3; no reliable D call. There are 12 residues in the CDR3. Germline V lookup: CDR1 GTSNPN, CDR2 SVGIG (reference sequence). Trimming removed 1 base at V and 6 bases at J, with 7 bases between. CDR3 sequence reads: CAWSAVSNTIYF. The CDR3 DNA reads TGTGCCTGGAGTGCAGTCTCAAACACCATATATTTT. Full variable domain (rest looked up from reference TRBV30 and TRBJ1-3): SQTIHQWPATLVQPVGSPLSLECTVEGTSNPNLYWYRQAAGRGLQLLFYSVGIGQISSEVPQNLSASRPQDRQFILSSKKLLLSDSGFYLCAWSAVSNTIYFGEGSWLTVV.

This chain uses TRBV9 with TRBJ1-3; D remains unclear. CDR1 SGDLS and CDR2 YYNGEE come from the germline V gene. Trimming left V 0 bases short and J 0 bases short, with 10 bases between. This CDR3 has 16 residues. The CDR3 region is CASSVGFSFSGNTIYF. CDR3 nucleotide sequence: TGTGCCAGCAGCGTAGGATTCAGTTTCTCTGGAAACACCATATATTTT.

The chain links TRBV18 to TRBJ2-7, with D possibly being TRBD1 (5 bases). Trimming cost V 6 bases and J 2 bases, with 8 bases left between them. The CDR3 contains 12 residues. Germline loops: CDR1 KGHSH, CDR2 LQKENI. CDR3 sequence: CASSGQTYEQYV. In DNA, the CDR3 is TGTGCCAGCTCCGGACAAACCTACGAGCAGTACGTC.

The rearrangement uses TRBV19 and TRBJ1-5, with unresolved D. CDR3 length equals 13 residues. In germline, CDR1 is LNHDA, CDR2 SQIVND (reference sequence). V shed 9 bases and J shed 0 bases, with 9 bases lying between them. CDR3 protein: CASKDTSNQPQHF. For the CDR3, the DNA is TGTGCCAGCAAAGACACTAGCAATCAGCCCCAGCATTTT.

This clone came up once. The chain combines TRBV6-2 or TRBV6-3 with TRBJ2-5; 11 bases agree with TRBD1. CDR1 MNHEY and CDR2 SVGEGT come from the germline V gene. The length of the CDR3 is 14 residues. J gave up 5 bases and V 5 bases, and 4 bases lay outside the gene matches. The CDR3 coding sequence is TGTGCCAGCAGTCGGACAGGGGGCCGGGAGACCCAGTACTTC. It yields the protein CASSRTGGRETQYF.

On this clone itself: This specimen includes other DNA sequences encoding the same CDR3. The chain links TRBV7-9 to TRBJ1-2; D not certain. The CDR3 is made up of 14 amino acids. Per germline, CDR1 SEHNR and CDR2 FQNEAQ (reference sequence). V was pared by 1 base and J by 2 bases, with 8 bases between. For the CDR3, the DNA is TGTGCCAGCAGCTTAGGAGGGAGGAACTATGGCTACACCTTC. It is translated as CASSLGGRNYGYTF. Full variable domain (rest looked up from reference TRBV7-9 and TRBJ1-2): DTGVSQNPRHKITKRGQNVTFRCDPISEHNRLYWYRQTLGQGPEFLTYFQNEAQLEKSRLLSDRFSAERPKGSFSTLEIQRTEQGDSAMYLCASSLGGRNYGYTFGSGTRLTVV.

V and J are TRBV6-5 and TRBJ1-6; D uncertain. The germline V and J ends were trimmed by 0 bases and 3 bases, with 9 bases remaining between them. Germline-derived CDR1 and CDR2 are MNHEY and SVGAGI. CDR3 size: 16 residues. The chain's CDR3 is CASSYSFEGYNSPLHF. In DNA, the CDR3 is TGTGCCAGCAGTTACTCTTTCGAGGGCTATAATTCACCCCTCCACTTT.

This chain joins TRBV13 and TRBJ2-6; 8 bases align to TRBD1. Germline-derived CDR1 and CDR2 are PRHDT and FYEKMQ (reference sequence). V shed 1 base, J shed 1 base, and the junction held 18 bases outside the gene matches. The CDR3 loop spans 22 amino acids. The CDR3 DNA reads TGTGCCAGCAGCTTAGAGATCCCTGACAGGGGACAAATCAAATCTGGGGCCAACGTCCTGACTTTC. Translation gives CASSLEIPDRGQIKSGANVLTF.

The chain uses TRBV30 and TRBJ1-2; weak D call: TRBD1 (5 bases). Trimming took 0 bases from V and 5 from J, leaving 10 bases between them. Germline lookup yields CDR1 GTSNPN and CDR2 SVGIG (reference sequence). This CDR3 comprises 13 residues. The CDR3 here is CAWSVDGAYGYTF. Written as DNA, the CDR3 is TGTGCCTGGAGTGTAGATGGGGCTTATGGCTACACCTTC.

The V call is TRBV4-1, the J call TRBJ2-7; the D gene is possibly TRBD1 (6 bases). The length of the CDR3 is 15 residues. Germline CDR1 and CDR2: MGHRA and YSYEKL. Trimming pared 0 bases from V and 1 base from J, leaving 10 bases between. The CDR3 nucleotides read TGCGCCAGCAGCCAAGATCATACAGGGTCCTACGAGCAGTACGTC. Translated: CASSQDHTGSYEQYV.

This clone came up once. This chain uses TRBV2 with TRBJ2-1; 8 nucleotides align to TRBD1. The V and J ends lost 5 bases and 6 bases, in that order; junction bases with no gene match: 15. The CDR3 totals 17 residues. The V gene's germline CDR1 is SNHLY and CDR2 FYNNEI. CDR3 bases: TGTGCCAGCAGTTCTCCCCAGGGGGCGAGGAGAGGCAATGAGCAGTTCTTC. This translates into CASSSPQGARRGNEQFF.

The chain combines TRBV6-1 with TRBJ2-3, with D uncertain. Trimming took off 3 bases at V and 3 bases at J, with 4 bases between the two ends. Germline lookup yields CDR1 MNHNS and CDR2 SASEGT. The CDR3 runs 12 residues. The CDR3 coding sequence is TGTGCCAGCAGTGAGACTACAGATACGCAGTATTTT. It specifies CASSETTDTQYF.